The rows below give T cell receptor beta chains drawn from one sample of a study of monozygotic twins with inflammatory bowel disease. No DNA is given; TCRdb re-called the 5' RACE reads and lists each CDR3 protein once. Its table records around 100,000 distinct CDR3 sequences. Sequencing was carried out using blood. Receptor source: a human donor with ulcerative colitis or Crohn's disease, or a healthy co-twin of an affected twin (not recorded which). Each CDR3 is given with its conserved first and last residue. Size is omitted from some rows. Given values are once, few, many or a class for expanded clones.

v_gene: TRBV24-1; abundance: -; j_gene: TRBJ2-2; CDR3aa: CATSEPTGANTGELFF
v_gene: TRBV20-1; abundance: -; j_gene: TRBJ2-7; CDR3aa: CSATYSSGRAYEQYF
v_gene: TRBV29-1; abundance: -; j_gene: TRBJ1-1; CDR3aa: CSVDRGKTEAFF
v_gene: TRBV28; abundance: -; j_gene: TRBJ2-7; CDR3aa: CASSLGKIAPPAYEQYF
v_gene: TRBV6-2/TRBV6-3; abundance: -; j_gene: TRBJ2-7; CDR3aa: CASGRDRATYEQYF
v_gene: TRBV5-4; abundance: -; j_gene: TRBJ2-1; CDR3aa: CASSPSFGLATHNEQFF
v_gene: TRBV11-1; abundance: -; j_gene: TRBJ2-7; CDR3aa: CASSPKTGRETPSYEQYF
v_gene: TRBV19; abundance: -; j_gene: TRBJ1-1; CDR3aa: CASSPPRGLDPEAFF
v_gene: TRBV7-9; abundance: -; j_gene: TRBJ2-3; CDR3aa: CASNLGPTTDTQYF
v_gene: TRBV20-1; abundance: -; j_gene: TRBJ1-4; CDR3aa: CSVPRPQGGEKLFF
v_gene: TRBV4-3; abundance: -; j_gene: TRBJ1-2; CDR3aa: CASSQGGQGSNYGYTF
v_gene: TRBV7-2; abundance: -; j_gene: TRBJ2-5; CDR3aa: CANRRGETQYF
v_gene: TRBV29-1; abundance: -; j_gene: TRBJ1-5; CDR3aa: CSVADRGRAQPQHF
v_gene: TRBV18; abundance: -; j_gene: TRBJ1-6; CDR3aa: CASSPGPGDNSPLHF
v_gene: TRBV27; abundance: -; j_gene: TRBJ2-5; CDR3aa: CASSLRDTETQYF
v_gene: TRBV29-1; abundance: -; j_gene: TRBJ2-5; CDR3aa: CSVEANQETQYF
v_gene: TRBV27; abundance: -; j_gene: TRBJ1-5; CDR3aa: CASSLSQGNQPQHF
v_gene: TRBV5-1; abundance: -; j_gene: TRBJ1-5; CDR3aa: CASSAGGSEQPQHF
v_gene: TRBV5-1; abundance: -; j_gene: TRBJ2-7; CDR3aa: CASSLVPGRNYEQYF
v_gene: TRBV6-2/TRBV6-3; abundance: -; j_gene: TRBJ2-3; CDR3aa: CASSPSGSFSDTQYF
v_gene: TRBV5-4; abundance: -; j_gene: TRBJ2-7; CDR3aa: CASSLTEVGEQYF
v_gene: TRBV7-2; abundance: -; j_gene: TRBJ1-1; CDR3aa: CASSLYRGTEAFF
v_gene: TRBV1; abundance: -; j_gene: TRBJ2-4; CDR3aa: CTSSQDGLWVRGNIQYF
v_gene: TRBV7-2; abundance: -; j_gene: TRBJ2-7; CDR3aa: CASSHGLRPLEQYF
v_gene: TRBV20-1; abundance: -; j_gene: TRBJ2-1; CDR3aa: CSEVIPSGTGEQFF
v_gene: TRBV7-2; abundance: -; j_gene: TRBJ2-3; CDR3aa: CASSFRGRTDTQYF
v_gene: TRBV4-2; abundance: -; j_gene: TRBJ2-3; CDR3aa: CASSQDGTVGSLTDTQYF
v_gene: TRBV13; abundance: -; j_gene: TRBJ2-2; CDR3aa: CASSLEGELFF
v_gene: TRBV14; abundance: -; j_gene: TRBJ2-1; CDR3aa: CASSRNQGNEQFF
v_gene: TRBV7-2; abundance: medium-sized; j_gene: TRBJ2-2; CDR3aa: CASSKWTANTGELFF
v_gene: TRBV4-1; abundance: -; j_gene: TRBJ2-2; CDR3aa: CASSTDRTTGELFF
v_gene: TRBV12-3/TRBV12-4; abundance: -; j_gene: TRBJ1-1; CDR3aa: CASSVIGTGPTEAFF
v_gene: TRBV27; abundance: -; j_gene: TRBJ1-6; CDR3aa: CASRPASPLHF
v_gene: TRBV30; abundance: -; j_gene: TRBJ1-6; CDR3aa: CAWSSEYNSPLHF
v_gene: TRBV10-3; abundance: -; j_gene: TRBJ2-7; CDR3aa: CAISSGTGADEQYF
v_gene: TRBV30; abundance: -; j_gene: TRBJ2-5; CDR3aa: CAWSVTSGKETQYF
v_gene: TRBV6-2/TRBV6-3; abundance: -; j_gene: TRBJ2-2; CDR3aa: CASSYGGGRTGELFF
v_gene: TRBV11-2; abundance: -; j_gene: TRBJ2-4; CDR3aa: CASSLDRGVQIAKNIQYF
v_gene: TRBV25-1; abundance: -; j_gene: TRBJ2-1; CDR3aa: CASSGYREGQFF
v_gene: TRBV7-2; abundance: -; j_gene: TRBJ1-6; CDR3aa: CASSLKGSYSPLHF
v_gene: TRBV5-1; abundance: -; j_gene: TRBJ2-1; CDR3aa: CASSLSGYGYNEQFF